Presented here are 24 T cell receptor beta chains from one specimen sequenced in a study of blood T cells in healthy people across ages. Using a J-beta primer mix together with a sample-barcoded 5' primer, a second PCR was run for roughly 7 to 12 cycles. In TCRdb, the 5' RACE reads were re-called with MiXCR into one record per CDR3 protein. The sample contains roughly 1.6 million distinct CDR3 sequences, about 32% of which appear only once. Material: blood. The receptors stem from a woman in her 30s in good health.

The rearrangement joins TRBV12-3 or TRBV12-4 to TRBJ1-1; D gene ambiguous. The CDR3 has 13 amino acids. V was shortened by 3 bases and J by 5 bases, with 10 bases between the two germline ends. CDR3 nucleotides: TGTGCCAGCAGTTTCGGCCTTGCAACTGAAGCTTTCTTT. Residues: CASSFGLATEAFF.

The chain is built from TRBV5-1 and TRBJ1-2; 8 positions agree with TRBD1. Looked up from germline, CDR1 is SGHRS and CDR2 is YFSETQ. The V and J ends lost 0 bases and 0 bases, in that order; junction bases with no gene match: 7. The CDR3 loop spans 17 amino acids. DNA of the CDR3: TGCGCCAGCAGCTTGGGCCGGGGGACAGGAGCTAACTATGGCTACACCTTC. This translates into CASSLGRGTGANYGYTF.

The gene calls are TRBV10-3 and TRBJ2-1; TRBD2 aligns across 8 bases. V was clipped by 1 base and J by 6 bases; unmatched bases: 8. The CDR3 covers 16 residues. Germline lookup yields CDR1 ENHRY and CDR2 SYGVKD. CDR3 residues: CAISEWSGSSLNEQFF. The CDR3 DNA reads TGTGCCATCAGTGAGTGGAGCGGGAGTAGTCTCAATGAGCAGTTCTTC.

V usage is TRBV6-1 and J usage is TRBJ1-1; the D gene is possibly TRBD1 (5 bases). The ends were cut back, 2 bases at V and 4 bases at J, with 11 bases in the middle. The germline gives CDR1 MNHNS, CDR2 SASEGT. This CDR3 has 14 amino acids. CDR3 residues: CASSERGVVTEAFF. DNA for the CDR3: TGTGCCAGCAGTGAAAGGGGAGTGGTCACTGAAGCTTTCTTT.

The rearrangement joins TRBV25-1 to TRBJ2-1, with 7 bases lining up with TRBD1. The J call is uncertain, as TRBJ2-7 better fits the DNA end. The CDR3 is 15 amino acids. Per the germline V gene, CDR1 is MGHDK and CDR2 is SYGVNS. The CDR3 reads CASSERDRPYNEQYF. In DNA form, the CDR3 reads TGTGCCAGCAGTGAAAGGGACAGACCCTACAATGAGCAGTACTTC.

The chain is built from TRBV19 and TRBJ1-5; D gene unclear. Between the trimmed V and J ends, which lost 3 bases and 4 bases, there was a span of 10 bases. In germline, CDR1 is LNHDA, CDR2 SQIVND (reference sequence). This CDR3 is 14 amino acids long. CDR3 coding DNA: TGTGCCAGTAGTATGAGTGAATGGAATCAGCCCCAGCATTTT. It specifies CASSMSEWNQPQHF.

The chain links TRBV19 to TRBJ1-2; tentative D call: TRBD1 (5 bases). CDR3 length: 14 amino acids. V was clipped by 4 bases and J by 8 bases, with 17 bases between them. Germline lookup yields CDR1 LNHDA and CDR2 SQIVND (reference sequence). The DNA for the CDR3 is TGTGCCAGTAGTAATCGCAGGGCTGTCGACGGCTACACCTTC. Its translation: CASSNRRAVDGYTF. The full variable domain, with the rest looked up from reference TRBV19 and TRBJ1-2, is DGGITQSPKYLFRKEGQNVTLSCEQNLNHDAMYWYRQDPGQGLRLIYYSQIVNDFQKGDIAEGYSVSREKKESFPLTVTSAQKNPTAFYLCASSNRRAVDGYTFGSGTRLTVV.

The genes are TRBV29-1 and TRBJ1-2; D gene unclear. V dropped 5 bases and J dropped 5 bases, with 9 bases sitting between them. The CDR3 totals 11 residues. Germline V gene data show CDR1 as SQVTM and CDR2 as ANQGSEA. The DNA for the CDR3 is TGCAGCGTTTTAACGTCGTATGGCTACACCTTC. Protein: CSVLTSYGYTF.

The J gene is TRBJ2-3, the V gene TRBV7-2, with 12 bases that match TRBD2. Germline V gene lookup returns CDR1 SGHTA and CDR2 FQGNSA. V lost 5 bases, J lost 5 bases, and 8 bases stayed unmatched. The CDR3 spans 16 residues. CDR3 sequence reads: CASSGRLAGVGDTQYF. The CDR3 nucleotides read TGTGCCAGCAGCGGAAGACTAGCGGGAGTGGGAGATACGCAGTATTTT.

CDR3: CSAYPGLEDLAEQYF. The CDR3 DNA sequence: TGCAGTGCTTACCCGGGACTGGAGGATCTGGCTGAGCAGTACTTC. This chain joins TRBV20-1 and TRBJ2-5, with D perhaps matching TRBD2 (6 bases). The CDR3 consists of 15 residues. V lost 5 bases and J lost 11, with 27 bases in between. Germline V gene lookup returns CDR1 DFQATT and CDR2 SNEGSKA (reference sequence).

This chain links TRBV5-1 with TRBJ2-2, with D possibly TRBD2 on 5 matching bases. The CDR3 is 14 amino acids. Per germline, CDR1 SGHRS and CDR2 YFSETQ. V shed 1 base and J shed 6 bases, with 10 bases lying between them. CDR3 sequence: CASSLPSGSGELFF. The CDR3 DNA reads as TGCGCCAGCAGCTTGCCCTCGGGGTCCGGGGAGCTGTTTTTT.

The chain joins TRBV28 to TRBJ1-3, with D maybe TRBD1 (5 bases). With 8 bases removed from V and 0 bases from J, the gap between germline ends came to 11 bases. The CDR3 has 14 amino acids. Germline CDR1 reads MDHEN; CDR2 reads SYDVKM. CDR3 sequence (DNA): TGTGCCAGCGGGAGGGGCACCTCTGGAAACACCATATATTTT. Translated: CASGRGTSGNTIYF.

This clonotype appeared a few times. CDR3 nucleotide sequence: TGTGCCAGCAGCACCGGACTAGCGGTAGGCTCCTACAATGAGCAGTTCTTC. Translating gives CASSTGLAVGSYNEQFF. The rearrangement joins TRBV7-9 to TRBJ2-1, with 10 bases fitting TRBD2. Trimming cost V 5 bases and J 0 bases; bases outside gene matches: 7. The CDR3 runs to 17 residues. Germline-derived CDR1 and CDR2 are SEHNR and FQNEAQ (reference sequence).

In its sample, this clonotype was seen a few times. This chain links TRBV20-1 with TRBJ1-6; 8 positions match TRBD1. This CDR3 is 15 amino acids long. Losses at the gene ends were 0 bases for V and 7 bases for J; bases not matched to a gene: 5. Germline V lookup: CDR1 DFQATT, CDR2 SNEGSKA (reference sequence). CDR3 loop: CSARDRGLLNSPLHF. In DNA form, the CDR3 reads TGCAGTGCTAGAGACAGGGGGCTTCTAAATTCACCCCTCCACTTT.

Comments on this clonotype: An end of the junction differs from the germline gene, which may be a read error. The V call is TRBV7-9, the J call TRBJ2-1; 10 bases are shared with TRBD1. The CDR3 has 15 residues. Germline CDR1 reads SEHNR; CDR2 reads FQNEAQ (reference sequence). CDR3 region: CASSNGQGDYNGQFF. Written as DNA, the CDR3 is TGTGCCAGCAGCAATGGACAGGGGGACTACAATGGGCAGTTCTTC.

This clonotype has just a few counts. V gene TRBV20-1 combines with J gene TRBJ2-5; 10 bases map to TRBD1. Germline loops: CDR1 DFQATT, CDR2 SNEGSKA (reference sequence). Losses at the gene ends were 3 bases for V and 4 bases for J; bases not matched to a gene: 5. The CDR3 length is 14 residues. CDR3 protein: CSARGDRGGETQYF. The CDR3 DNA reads TGCAGTGCTAGGGGGGACAGGGGAGGAGAGACCCAGTACTTC.

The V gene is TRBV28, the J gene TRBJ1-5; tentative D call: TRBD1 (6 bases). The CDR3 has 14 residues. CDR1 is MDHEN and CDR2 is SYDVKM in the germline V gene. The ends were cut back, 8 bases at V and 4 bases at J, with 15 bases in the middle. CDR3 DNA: TGTGCCAGCGTTTGGGGGGCGGGTAATCAGCCCCAGCATTTT. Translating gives CASVWGAGNQPQHF.

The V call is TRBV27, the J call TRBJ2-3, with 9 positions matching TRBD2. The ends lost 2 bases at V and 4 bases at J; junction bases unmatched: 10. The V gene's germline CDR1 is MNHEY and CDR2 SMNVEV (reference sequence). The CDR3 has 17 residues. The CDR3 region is CASSLSGGRAGADTQYF. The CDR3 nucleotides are TGTGCCAGCAGTTTAAGCGGCGGGAGGGCCGGGGCAGATACGCAGTATTTT.

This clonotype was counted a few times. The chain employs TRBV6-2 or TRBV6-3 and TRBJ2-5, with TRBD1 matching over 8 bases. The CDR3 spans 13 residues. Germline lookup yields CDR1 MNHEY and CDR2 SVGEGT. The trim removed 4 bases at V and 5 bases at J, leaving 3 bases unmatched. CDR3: CASSFRDRETQYF. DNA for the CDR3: TGTGCCAGCAGTTTCCGGGACAGGGAGACCCAGTACTTC.

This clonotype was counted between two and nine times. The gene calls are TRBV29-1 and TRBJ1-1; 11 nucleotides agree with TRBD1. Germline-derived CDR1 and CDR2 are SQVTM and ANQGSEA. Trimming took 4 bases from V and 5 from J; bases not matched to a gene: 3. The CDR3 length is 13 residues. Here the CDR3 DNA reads TGCAGCGTTGGGAGGGACAGGGGGACTGAAGCTTTCTTT. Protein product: CSVGRDRGTEAFF.

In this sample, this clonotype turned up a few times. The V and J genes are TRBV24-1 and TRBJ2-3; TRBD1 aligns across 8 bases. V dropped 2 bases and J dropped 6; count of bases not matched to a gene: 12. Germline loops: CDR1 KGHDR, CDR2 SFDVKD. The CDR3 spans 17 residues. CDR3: CATSDSRTGIFDDTQYF. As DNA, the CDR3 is TGTGCCACCAGTGATTCCCGGACAGGGATATTCGATGATACGCAGTATTTT.

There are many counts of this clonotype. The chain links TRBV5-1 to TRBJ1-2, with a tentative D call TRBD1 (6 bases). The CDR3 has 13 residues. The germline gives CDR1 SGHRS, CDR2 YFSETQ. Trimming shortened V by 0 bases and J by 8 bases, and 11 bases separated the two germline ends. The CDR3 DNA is TGCGCCAGCAGCTTGGACGGGACATCCGGCTACACCTTC. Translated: CASSLDGTSGYTF.

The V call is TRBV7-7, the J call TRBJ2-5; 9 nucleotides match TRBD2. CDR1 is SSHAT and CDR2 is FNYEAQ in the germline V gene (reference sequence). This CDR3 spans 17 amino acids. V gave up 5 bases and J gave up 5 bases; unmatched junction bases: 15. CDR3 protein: CASSPGSLAGSWETQYF. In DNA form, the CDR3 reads TGTGCCAGCAGCCCAGGGAGCCTAGCGGGGAGTTGGGAGACCCAGTACTTC.

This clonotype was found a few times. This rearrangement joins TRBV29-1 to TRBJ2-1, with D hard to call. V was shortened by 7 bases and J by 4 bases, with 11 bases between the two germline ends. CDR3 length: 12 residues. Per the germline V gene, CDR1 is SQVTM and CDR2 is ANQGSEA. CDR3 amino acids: CSAATAYNEQFF. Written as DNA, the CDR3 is TGCAGCGCCGCCACCGCTTACAATGAGCAGTTCTTC.